This T cell receptor (beta chain) was sequenced in a study of T cell repertoires in ileal Crohn's disease. This clone appeared a few times. Repertoires were generated with immunoSEQ multiplex PCR, while TCRdb's copy carries only in-frame clones and drops some. The repertoire has around 16,000 clones, over 45% of them found once; the top ten carry 5.5% to 7%. Trimming stripped 6 bases from V and 2 bases from J, with 16 bases between. The length of the CDR3 is 15 residues. Germline CDR1 MNHNS, CDR2 SASEGT. This clonotype was sampled from an adult with Crohn's disease. V is TRBV6-1 and J is TRBJ1-2; D might be TRBD1 (5 bases). The sample comprised ileal tissue. The CDR3 loop is CASRVDAGPNYGYTF. CDR3 coding DNA: TGTGCCAGCAGGGTGGATGCGGGGCCCAACTATGGCTACACCTTC.